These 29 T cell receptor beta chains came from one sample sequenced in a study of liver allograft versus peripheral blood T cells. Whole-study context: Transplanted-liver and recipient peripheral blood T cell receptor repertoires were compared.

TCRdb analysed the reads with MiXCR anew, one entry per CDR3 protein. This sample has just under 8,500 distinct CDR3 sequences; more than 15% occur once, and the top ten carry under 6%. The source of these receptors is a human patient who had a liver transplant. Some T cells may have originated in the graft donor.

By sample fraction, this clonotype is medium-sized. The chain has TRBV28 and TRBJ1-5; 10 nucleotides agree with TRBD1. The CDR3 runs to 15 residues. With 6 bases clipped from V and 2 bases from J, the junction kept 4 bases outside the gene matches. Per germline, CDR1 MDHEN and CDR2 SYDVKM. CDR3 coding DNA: TGTGCCAGCAGGACCGGGACAGGGGGCAATCAGCCCCAGCATTTT. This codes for CASRTGTGGNQPQHF.

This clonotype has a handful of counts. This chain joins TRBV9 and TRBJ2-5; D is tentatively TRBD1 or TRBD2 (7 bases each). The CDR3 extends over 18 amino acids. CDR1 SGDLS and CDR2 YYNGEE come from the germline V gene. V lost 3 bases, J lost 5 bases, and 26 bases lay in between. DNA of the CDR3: TGTGCCAGCAGCGCAGGGGGTGGACTCCTAGGGAGGGGCGAGACCCAGTACTTC. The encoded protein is CASSAGGGLLGRGETQYF.

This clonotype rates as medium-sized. The DNA of the CDR3 is TGTGCCAGCGTTACCTGGGCTCGGAACTATGGCTACACCTTC. It encodes CASVTWARNYGYTF. The chain links TRBV28 to TRBJ1-2; D unresolved. The germline V gene has CDR1 MDHEN and CDR2 SYDVKM. V was trimmed by 8 bases and J by 2 bases, leaving 15 bases between them. The CDR3 spans 14 residues.

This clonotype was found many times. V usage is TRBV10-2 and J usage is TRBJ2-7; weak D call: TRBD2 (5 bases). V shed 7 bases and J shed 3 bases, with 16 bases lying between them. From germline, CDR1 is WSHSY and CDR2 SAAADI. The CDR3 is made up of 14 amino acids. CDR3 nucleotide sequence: TGCGCCAGCATCCGCGGCGGGTCGGACTACGAGCAGTACTTC. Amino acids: CASIRGGSDYEQYF.

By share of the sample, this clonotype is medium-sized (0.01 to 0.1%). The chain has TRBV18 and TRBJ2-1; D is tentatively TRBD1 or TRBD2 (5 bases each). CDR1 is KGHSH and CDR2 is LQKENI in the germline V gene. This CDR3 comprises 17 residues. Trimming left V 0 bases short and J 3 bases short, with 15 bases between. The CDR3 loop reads CASSPPGRDRVYNEQFF. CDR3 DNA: TGTGCCAGCTCACCACCCGGACGGGACCGGGTCTACAATGAGCAGTTCTTC. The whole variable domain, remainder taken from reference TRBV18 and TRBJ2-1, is NAGVMQNPRHLVRRRGQEARLRCSPMKGHSHVYWYRQLPEEGLKFMVYLQKENIIDESGMPKERFSAEFPKEGPSILRIQQVVRGDSAAYFCASSPPGRDRVYNEQFFGPGTRLTVL.

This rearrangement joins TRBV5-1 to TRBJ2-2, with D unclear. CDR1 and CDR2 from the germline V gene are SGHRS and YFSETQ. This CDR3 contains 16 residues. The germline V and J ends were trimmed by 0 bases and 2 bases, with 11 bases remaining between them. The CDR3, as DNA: TGCGCCAGCAGCTTGGTTGGCTCGACCAACACCGGGGAGCTGTTTTTT. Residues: CASSLVGSTNTGELFF.

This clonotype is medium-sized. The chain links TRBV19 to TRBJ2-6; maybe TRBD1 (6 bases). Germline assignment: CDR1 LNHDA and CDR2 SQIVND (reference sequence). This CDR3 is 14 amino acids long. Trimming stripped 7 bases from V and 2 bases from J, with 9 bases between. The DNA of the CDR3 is TGTGCCAGTAATAACAGGGCTGGGGCCAACGTCCTGACTTTC. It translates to CASNNRAGANVLTF.

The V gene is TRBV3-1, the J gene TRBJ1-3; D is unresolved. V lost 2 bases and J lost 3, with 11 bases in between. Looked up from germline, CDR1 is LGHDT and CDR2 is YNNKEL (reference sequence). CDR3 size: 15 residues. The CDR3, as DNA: TGTGCCAGCAGCCAAAATCGACTTGTTGGAAACACCATATATTTT. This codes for CASSQNRLVGNTIYF. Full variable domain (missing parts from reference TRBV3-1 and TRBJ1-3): DTAVSQTPKYLVTQMGNDKSIKCEQNLGHDTMYWYKQDSKKFLKIMFSYNNKELIINETVPNRFSPKSPDKAHLNLHINSLELGDSAVYFCASSQNRLVGNTIYFGEGSWLTVV.

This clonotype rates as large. The CDR3 protein is CASSLSGLRQPQHF. The CDR3 DNA sequence: TGTGCCAGCAGTTTATCAGGGTTGCGACAGCCCCAGCATTTT. The chain couples TRBV28 to TRBJ1-5, with TRBD1 as a possible D gene (5 bases). This CDR3 has 14 amino acids. Germline V gene lookup returns CDR1 MDHEN and CDR2 SYDVKM. The ends were cut back, 1 base at V and 7 bases at J, with 11 bases in the middle. The complete variable domain, with remaining parts taken from reference TRBV28 and TRBJ1-5, reads DVKVTQSSRYLVKRTGEKVFLECVQDMDHENMFWYRQDPGLGLRLIYFSYDVKMKEKGDIPEGYSVSREKKERFSLILESASTNQTSMYLCASSLSGLRQPQHFGDGTRLSIL.

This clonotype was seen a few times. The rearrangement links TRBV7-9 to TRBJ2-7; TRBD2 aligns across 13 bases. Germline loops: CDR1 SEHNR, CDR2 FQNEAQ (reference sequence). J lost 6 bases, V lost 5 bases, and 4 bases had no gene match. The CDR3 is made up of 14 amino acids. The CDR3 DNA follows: TGTGCCAGCAGCATAGGGACTAGCGGGGTCGAGCAGTACTTC. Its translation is CASSIGTSGVEQYF.

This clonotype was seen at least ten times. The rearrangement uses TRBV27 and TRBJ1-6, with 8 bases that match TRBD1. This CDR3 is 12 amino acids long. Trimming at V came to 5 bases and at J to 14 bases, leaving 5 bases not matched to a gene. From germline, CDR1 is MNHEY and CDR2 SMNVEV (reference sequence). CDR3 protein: CASSGTTGALHF. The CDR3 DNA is TGTGCCAGCAGTGGAACGACAGGGGCCCTCCACTTT.

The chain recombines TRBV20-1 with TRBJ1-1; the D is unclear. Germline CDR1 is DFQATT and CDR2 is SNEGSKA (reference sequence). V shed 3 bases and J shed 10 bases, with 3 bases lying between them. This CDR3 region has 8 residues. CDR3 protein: CSASRAFF. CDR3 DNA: TGCAGTGCTAGCAGAGCTTTCTTT.

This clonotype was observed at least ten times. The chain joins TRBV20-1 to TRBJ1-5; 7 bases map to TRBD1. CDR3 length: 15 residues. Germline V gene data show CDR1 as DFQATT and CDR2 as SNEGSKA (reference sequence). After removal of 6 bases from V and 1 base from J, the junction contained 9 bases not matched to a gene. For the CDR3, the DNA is TGCAGTGCACTCGGACAGGCCCCGAGCAATCAGCCCCAGCATTTT. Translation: CSALGQAPSNQPQHF.

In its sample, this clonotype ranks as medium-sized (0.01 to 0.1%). The CDR3 here is CASSYWGGPSYEQYF. The CDR3 DNA is TGTGCCAGCAGTTACTGGGGAGGGCCCTCCTACGAGCAGTACTTC. The rearrangement joins TRBV6-5 to TRBJ2-7, with 7 bases lining up with TRBD2. J gave up 0 bases and V 1 base, and 3 bases lay outside the gene matches. The CDR3 runs to 15 residues. Germline V lookup: CDR1 MNHEY, CDR2 SVGAGI.

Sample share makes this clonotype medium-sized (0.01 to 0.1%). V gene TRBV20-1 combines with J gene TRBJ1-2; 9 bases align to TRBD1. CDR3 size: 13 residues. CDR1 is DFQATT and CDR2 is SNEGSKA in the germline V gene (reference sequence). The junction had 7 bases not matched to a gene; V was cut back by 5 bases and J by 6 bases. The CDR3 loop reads CSAPRQGGHGYTF. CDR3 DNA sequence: TGCAGTGCTCCTAGACAGGGGGGCCATGGCTACACCTTC.

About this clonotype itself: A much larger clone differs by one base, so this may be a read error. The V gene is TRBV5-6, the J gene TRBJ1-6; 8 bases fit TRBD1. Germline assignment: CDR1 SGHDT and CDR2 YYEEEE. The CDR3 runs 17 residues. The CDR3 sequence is CVSSGDTGGIYNSPLHF. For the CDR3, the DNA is TGTGTCAGCAGCGGAGACACAGGGGGGATTTATAATTCACCCCTCCACTTT. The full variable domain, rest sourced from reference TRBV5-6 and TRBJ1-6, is DAGVTQSPTHLIKTRGQQVTLRCSPKSGHDTVSWYQQALGQGPQFIFQYYEEEERQRGNFPDRFSGHQFPNYSSELNVNALLLGDSALYLCVSSGDTGGIYNSPLHFGNGTRLTVT.

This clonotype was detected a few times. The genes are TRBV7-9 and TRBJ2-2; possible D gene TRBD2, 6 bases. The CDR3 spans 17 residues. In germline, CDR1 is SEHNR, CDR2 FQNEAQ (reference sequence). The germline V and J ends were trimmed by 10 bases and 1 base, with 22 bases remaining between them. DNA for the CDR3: TGTGCCATCTACAGATTACCCGGGACTTTGAACACCGGGGAGCTGTTTTTT. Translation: CAIYRLPGTLNTGELFF. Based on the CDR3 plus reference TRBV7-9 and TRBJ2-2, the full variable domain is DTGVSQNPRHKITKRGQNVTFRCDPISEHNRLYWYRQTLGQGPEFLTYFQNEAQLEKSRLLSDRFSAERPKGSFSTLEIQRTEQGDSAMYLCAIYRLPGTLNTGELFFGEGSRLTVL.

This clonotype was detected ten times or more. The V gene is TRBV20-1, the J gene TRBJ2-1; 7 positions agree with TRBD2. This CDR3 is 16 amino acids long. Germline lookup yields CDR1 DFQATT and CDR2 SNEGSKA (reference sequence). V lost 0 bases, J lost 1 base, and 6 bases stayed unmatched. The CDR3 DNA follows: TGCAGTGCTAGAGATTTTGCGGGGGTGTCCTACAATGAGCAGTTCTTC. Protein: CSARDFAGVSYNEQFF.

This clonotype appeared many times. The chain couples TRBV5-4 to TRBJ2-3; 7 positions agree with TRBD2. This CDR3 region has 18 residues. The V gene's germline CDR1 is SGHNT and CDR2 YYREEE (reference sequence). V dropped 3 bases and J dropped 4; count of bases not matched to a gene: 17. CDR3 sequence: CASSSNPTSDVTSDTQYF. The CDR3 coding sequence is TGTGCCAGCAGCTCCAACCCCACTAGCGACGTTACATCAGATACGCAGTATTTT.

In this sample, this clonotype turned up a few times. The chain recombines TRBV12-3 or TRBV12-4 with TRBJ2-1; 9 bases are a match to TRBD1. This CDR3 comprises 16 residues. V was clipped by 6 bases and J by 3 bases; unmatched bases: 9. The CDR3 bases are TGTGCCAGCAGCCGTCTTACAGGGGGCAACTACAATGAGCAGTTCTTC. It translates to CASSRLTGGNYNEQFF.

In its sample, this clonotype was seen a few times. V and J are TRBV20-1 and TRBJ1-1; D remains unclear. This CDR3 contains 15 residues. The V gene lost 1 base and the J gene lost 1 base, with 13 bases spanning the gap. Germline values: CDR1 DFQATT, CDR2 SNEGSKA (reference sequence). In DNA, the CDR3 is TGCAGTGCTAGAGCCTTATTGGCCCGGAACACTGAAGCTTTCTTT. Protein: CSARALLARNTEAFF.

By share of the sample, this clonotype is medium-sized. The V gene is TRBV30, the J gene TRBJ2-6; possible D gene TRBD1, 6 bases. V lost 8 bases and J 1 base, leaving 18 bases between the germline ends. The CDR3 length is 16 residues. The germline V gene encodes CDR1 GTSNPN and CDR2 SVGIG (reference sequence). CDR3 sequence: CALGVGALSGANVLTF. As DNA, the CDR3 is TGTGCCCTTGGAGTGGGGGCGTTGTCTGGGGCCAACGTCCTGACTTTC.

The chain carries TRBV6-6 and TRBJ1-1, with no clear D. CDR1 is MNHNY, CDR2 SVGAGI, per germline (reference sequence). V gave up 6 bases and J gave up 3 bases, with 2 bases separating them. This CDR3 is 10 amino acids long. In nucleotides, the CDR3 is TGTGCCAGCAGGTACACTGAAGCTTTCTTT. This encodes CASRYTEAFF.

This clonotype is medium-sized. The DNA for the CDR3 is TGTGCCAGTAGTATAACGTACGGGGAGCTGTTTTTT. It yields the protein CASSITYGELFF. V usage is TRBV19 and J usage is TRBJ2-2; no firm D call. The CDR3 runs 12 residues. V lost 2 bases to trimming and J lost 7 bases, with 5 bases between them. Germline lookup yields CDR1 LNHDA and CDR2 SQIVND (reference sequence).

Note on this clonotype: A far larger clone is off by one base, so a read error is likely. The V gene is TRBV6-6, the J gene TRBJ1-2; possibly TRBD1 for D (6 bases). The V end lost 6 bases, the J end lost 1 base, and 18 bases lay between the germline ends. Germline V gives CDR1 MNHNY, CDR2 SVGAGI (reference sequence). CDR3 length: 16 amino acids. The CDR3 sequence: CASSRGRGTHNYGYTF. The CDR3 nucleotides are TGTGCCAGCAGCCGAGGGAGGGGGACCCATAACTATGGCTACACCTTC.

This chain's CDR3 is CASRESTGRTDTQYF. DNA of the CDR3: TGTGCCAGCAGGGAGTCGACAGGGAGAACAGATACGCAGTATTTT. V and J are TRBV12-5 and TRBJ2-3; 7 bases line up with TRBD1. The germline CDR1 and CDR2 sequences are LGHNT and FRNRAP. The CDR3 contains 15 residues.

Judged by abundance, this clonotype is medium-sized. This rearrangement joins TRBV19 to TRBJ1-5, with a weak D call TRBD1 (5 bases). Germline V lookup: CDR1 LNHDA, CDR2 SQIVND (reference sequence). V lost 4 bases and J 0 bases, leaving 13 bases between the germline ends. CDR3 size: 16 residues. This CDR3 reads CASSTYRSYSNQPQHF. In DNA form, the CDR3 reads TGTGCCAGTAGTACTTACAGGAGTTATAGCAATCAGCCCCAGCATTTT.

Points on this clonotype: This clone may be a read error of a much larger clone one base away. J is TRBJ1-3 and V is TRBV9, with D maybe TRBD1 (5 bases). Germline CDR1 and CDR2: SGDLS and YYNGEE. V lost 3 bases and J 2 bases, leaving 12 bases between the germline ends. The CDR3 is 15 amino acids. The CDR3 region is CASSGTWRAGNTIYF. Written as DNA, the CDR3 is TGTGCCAGCAGCGGGACATGGCGCGCTGGAAACACCATATATTTT.

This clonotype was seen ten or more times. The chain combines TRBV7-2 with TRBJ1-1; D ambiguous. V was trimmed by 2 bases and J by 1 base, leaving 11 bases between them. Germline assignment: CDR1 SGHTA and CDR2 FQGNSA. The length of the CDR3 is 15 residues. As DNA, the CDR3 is TGTGCCAGCAGCTTACGATGGCGGGCGAACACTGAAGCTTTCTTT. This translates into CASSLRWRANTEAFF.